The source of this T cell receptor (beta chain) is a study of OX40 agonist ivuxolimab in advanced cancers. Background on the study: With ivuxolimab, an agonistic anti-OX40 (CD134) antibody, patients were treated. Study-wide results and limits: Relative to CD4+ cells, CD8+ T cells on average had more expanded clones.

CDR3 size: 13 residues. The ends were cut back, 8 bases at V and 3 bases at J, with 11 bases in the middle. Germline V gene sequence: CDR1 MNHEY, CDR2 SVGAGI. To note about this clone: As yet, its antigen is unknown.

Measured with immunoSEQ multiplex PCR; TCRdb has only the in-frame clones, and not every one. Of about 94,000 clones in the sample, around 86% were seen once. This receptor was identified in an adult with an advanced solid tumor such as melanoma, head and neck, liver or kidney cancer. Sample: CD4+ or CD8+ T cells sorted from blood, taken in a trial of the OX40 agonist ivuxolimab. The V call is TRBV6-5, the J call TRBJ1-5, with D possibly TRBD1 on 5 matching bases. The CDR3 nucleotides are TGTGCCAGCGTCGTCGGGGCCAATCAGCCCCAGCATTTT. It codes for CASVVGANQPQHF.